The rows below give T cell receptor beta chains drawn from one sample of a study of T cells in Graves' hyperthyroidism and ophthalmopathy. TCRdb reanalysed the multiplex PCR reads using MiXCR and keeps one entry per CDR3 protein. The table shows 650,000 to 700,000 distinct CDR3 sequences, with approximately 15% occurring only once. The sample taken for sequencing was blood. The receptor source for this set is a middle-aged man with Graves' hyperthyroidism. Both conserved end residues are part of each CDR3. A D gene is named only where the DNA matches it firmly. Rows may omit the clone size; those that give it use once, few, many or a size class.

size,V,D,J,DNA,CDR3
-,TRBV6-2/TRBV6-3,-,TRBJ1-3,TGTGCCAGCACCGCGGAGGGGCAAATTGGAAACACCATATATTTT,CASTAEGQIGNTIYF
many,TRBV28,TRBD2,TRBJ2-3,TGTGCCAGCACAACTAGCGGGAGTTTTACAGATACGCAGTATTTT,CASTTSGSFTDTQYF
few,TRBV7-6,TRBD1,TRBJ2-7,TGTGCCAGCAGCTTAGTGGGACAGGGTAGCGGGCAGTACTTC,CASSLVGQGSGQYF
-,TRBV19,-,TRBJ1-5,TGTGCCAGTAGGAACCAAGGGGGTAGCAATCAGCCCCAGCATTTT,CASRNQGGSNQPQHF
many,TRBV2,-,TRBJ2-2,TGTGCCAGCAGTGATGGAGGGGGCGGGGAGCTGTTTTTT,CASSDGGGGELFF
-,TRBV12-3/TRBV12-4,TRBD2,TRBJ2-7,TGTGCCAGCAGTGCCGGGACTAGCGGGAGAGAAGGCGAGCAGTACTTC,CASSAGTSGREGEQYF
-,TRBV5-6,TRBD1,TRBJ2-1,TGTGCCAGCAGCTTGGCCGTGGCAGGGGGCGCATCAGGGCAGTTCTTC,CASSLAVAGGASGQFF
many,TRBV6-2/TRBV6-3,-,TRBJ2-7,TGTGCCAGCACCTCCTCCCCCTCCTACGAGCAGTACTTC,CASTSSPSYEQYF
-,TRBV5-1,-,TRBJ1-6,TGCGCCAGCAGCTTGGGTATTTGGGATTCGTCGGCCCTCCACTTT,CASSLGIWDSSALHF
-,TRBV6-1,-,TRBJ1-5,TGTGCCAGCAGACAGCTTCAGCCCCAGCATTTT,CASRQLQPQHF
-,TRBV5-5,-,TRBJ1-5,TGTGCCAGCAAATCCAGGGGCGGGAGCAATCAGCCCCAGCATTTT,CASKSRGGSNQPQHF
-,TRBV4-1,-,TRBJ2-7,TGCGCCAGCAGCCCTAGGGGACCTCCCTACGAGCAGTACTTC,CASSPRGPPYEQYF
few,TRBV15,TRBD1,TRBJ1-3,TGTGCCACCAGCAGGGACAGGGGATCATCTTTAAACACCATATATTTT,CATSRDRGSSLNTIYF
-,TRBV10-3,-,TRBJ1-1,TGTGCCATCAGTGAAGGGCCTATGGGTGAGCGCACTGAAGCTTTCTTT,CAISEGPMGERTEAFF
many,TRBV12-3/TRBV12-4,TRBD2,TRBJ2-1,TGTGCCAGCAGTCAGGGACTAGCGGGAATCTACAATGAGCAGTTCTTC,CASSQGLAGIYNEQFF
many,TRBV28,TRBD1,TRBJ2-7,TGTGCCAGCAGTTTAATAACAGGGGGCGGTGAGCAGTACTTC,CASSLITGGGEQYF
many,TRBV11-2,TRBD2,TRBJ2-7,TGTGCCAGCATAGATCTATCCGGGAGGTACTACGAGCAGTACTTC,CASIDLSGRYYEQYF
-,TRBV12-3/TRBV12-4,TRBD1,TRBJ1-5,TGTGCCAGCAGTACAACCGGGACAGGGGGCGACCAGCCCCAGCATTTT,CASSTTGTGGDQPQHF
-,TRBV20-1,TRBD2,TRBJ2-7,TGCAGTGCTAGAGTAAGGACTAGCGGCTACGAGCAGTACTTC,CSARVRTSGYEQYF
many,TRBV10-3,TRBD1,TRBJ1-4,TGTGCCATCAGGCCCGGACAGGGGCTTGGGGGTGAAAAACTGTTTTTT,CAIRPGQGLGGEKLFF
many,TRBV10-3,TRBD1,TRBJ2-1,TGTGCCATCAGTGAGTCGAACAGGGGGTCCTACAATGAGCAGTTCTTC,CAISESNRGSYNEQFF
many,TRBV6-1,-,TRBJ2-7,TGTGCCAGCAGTGAACGCCACGAGCAGTACTTC,CASSERHEQYF
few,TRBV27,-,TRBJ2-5,TGTGCCAGCAGATCAGACTTTCGTTGGGAGACCCAGTACTTC,CASRSDFRWETQYF
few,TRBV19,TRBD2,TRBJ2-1,TGTGCCAGTAGTTTCGGGACTACCGTGCAGTTCTTC,CASSFGTTVQFF
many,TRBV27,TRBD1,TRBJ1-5,TGTGCCAGCAGTTCTCTGGAGGACAGGAATCAGCCCCAGCATTTT,CASSSLEDRNQPQHF
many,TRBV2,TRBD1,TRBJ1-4,TGTGCCAGCAGACCCGGGACAGGGCCAGAAAAACTGTTTTTT,CASRPGTGPEKLFF
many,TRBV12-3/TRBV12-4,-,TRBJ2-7,TGTGCCAGCAGTCCACTCCTTATGAGAATCTACGAGCAGTACTTC,CASSPLLMRIYEQYF
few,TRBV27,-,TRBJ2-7,TGTGCCAGCAATGGGGGCTCCTACGAGCAGTACTTC,CASNGGSYEQYF
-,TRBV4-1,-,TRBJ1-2,TGCGCCAGCAGCCATTCTTTCCCCCAGGGTTTTCAATATGGCTACACCTTC,CASSHSFPQGFQYGYTF
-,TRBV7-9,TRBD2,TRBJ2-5,TGTGCCAGCAGCCCCGCGGCTAGCGGGACAGAGACCCAGTACTTC,CASSPAASGTETQYF
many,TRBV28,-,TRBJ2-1,TGTGCCAGCAGAAGTAGCGCGGCGAGCTCCTACAATGAGCAGTTCTTC,CASRSSAASSYNEQFF